This TCR beta chain was sequenced during a study of T cell changes during pregnancy in multiple sclerosis. The CDR3 is made up of 14 amino acids. V lost 5 bases and J 0 bases, leaving 10 bases between the germline ends. The germline V gene encodes CDR1 LNHDA and CDR2 SQIVND (reference sequence). Sequencing used immunoSEQ multiplex PCR; TCRdb keeps in-frame clones, though not all of them. In the table there are about 59,000 clones, approximately 90% of which are singletons. The chain combines TRBV19 with TRBJ2-5; D gene ambiguous. Specimen: peripheral blood from another person, used as feeder cells. The source of this sequence is a human donor whose cells served as feeder cells for cultures in a pregnancy study. The CDR3 region is CASSFRPNQETQYF. In nucleotides, the CDR3 is TGTGCCAGTAGTTTCCGACCCAACCAAGAGACCCAGTACTTC.